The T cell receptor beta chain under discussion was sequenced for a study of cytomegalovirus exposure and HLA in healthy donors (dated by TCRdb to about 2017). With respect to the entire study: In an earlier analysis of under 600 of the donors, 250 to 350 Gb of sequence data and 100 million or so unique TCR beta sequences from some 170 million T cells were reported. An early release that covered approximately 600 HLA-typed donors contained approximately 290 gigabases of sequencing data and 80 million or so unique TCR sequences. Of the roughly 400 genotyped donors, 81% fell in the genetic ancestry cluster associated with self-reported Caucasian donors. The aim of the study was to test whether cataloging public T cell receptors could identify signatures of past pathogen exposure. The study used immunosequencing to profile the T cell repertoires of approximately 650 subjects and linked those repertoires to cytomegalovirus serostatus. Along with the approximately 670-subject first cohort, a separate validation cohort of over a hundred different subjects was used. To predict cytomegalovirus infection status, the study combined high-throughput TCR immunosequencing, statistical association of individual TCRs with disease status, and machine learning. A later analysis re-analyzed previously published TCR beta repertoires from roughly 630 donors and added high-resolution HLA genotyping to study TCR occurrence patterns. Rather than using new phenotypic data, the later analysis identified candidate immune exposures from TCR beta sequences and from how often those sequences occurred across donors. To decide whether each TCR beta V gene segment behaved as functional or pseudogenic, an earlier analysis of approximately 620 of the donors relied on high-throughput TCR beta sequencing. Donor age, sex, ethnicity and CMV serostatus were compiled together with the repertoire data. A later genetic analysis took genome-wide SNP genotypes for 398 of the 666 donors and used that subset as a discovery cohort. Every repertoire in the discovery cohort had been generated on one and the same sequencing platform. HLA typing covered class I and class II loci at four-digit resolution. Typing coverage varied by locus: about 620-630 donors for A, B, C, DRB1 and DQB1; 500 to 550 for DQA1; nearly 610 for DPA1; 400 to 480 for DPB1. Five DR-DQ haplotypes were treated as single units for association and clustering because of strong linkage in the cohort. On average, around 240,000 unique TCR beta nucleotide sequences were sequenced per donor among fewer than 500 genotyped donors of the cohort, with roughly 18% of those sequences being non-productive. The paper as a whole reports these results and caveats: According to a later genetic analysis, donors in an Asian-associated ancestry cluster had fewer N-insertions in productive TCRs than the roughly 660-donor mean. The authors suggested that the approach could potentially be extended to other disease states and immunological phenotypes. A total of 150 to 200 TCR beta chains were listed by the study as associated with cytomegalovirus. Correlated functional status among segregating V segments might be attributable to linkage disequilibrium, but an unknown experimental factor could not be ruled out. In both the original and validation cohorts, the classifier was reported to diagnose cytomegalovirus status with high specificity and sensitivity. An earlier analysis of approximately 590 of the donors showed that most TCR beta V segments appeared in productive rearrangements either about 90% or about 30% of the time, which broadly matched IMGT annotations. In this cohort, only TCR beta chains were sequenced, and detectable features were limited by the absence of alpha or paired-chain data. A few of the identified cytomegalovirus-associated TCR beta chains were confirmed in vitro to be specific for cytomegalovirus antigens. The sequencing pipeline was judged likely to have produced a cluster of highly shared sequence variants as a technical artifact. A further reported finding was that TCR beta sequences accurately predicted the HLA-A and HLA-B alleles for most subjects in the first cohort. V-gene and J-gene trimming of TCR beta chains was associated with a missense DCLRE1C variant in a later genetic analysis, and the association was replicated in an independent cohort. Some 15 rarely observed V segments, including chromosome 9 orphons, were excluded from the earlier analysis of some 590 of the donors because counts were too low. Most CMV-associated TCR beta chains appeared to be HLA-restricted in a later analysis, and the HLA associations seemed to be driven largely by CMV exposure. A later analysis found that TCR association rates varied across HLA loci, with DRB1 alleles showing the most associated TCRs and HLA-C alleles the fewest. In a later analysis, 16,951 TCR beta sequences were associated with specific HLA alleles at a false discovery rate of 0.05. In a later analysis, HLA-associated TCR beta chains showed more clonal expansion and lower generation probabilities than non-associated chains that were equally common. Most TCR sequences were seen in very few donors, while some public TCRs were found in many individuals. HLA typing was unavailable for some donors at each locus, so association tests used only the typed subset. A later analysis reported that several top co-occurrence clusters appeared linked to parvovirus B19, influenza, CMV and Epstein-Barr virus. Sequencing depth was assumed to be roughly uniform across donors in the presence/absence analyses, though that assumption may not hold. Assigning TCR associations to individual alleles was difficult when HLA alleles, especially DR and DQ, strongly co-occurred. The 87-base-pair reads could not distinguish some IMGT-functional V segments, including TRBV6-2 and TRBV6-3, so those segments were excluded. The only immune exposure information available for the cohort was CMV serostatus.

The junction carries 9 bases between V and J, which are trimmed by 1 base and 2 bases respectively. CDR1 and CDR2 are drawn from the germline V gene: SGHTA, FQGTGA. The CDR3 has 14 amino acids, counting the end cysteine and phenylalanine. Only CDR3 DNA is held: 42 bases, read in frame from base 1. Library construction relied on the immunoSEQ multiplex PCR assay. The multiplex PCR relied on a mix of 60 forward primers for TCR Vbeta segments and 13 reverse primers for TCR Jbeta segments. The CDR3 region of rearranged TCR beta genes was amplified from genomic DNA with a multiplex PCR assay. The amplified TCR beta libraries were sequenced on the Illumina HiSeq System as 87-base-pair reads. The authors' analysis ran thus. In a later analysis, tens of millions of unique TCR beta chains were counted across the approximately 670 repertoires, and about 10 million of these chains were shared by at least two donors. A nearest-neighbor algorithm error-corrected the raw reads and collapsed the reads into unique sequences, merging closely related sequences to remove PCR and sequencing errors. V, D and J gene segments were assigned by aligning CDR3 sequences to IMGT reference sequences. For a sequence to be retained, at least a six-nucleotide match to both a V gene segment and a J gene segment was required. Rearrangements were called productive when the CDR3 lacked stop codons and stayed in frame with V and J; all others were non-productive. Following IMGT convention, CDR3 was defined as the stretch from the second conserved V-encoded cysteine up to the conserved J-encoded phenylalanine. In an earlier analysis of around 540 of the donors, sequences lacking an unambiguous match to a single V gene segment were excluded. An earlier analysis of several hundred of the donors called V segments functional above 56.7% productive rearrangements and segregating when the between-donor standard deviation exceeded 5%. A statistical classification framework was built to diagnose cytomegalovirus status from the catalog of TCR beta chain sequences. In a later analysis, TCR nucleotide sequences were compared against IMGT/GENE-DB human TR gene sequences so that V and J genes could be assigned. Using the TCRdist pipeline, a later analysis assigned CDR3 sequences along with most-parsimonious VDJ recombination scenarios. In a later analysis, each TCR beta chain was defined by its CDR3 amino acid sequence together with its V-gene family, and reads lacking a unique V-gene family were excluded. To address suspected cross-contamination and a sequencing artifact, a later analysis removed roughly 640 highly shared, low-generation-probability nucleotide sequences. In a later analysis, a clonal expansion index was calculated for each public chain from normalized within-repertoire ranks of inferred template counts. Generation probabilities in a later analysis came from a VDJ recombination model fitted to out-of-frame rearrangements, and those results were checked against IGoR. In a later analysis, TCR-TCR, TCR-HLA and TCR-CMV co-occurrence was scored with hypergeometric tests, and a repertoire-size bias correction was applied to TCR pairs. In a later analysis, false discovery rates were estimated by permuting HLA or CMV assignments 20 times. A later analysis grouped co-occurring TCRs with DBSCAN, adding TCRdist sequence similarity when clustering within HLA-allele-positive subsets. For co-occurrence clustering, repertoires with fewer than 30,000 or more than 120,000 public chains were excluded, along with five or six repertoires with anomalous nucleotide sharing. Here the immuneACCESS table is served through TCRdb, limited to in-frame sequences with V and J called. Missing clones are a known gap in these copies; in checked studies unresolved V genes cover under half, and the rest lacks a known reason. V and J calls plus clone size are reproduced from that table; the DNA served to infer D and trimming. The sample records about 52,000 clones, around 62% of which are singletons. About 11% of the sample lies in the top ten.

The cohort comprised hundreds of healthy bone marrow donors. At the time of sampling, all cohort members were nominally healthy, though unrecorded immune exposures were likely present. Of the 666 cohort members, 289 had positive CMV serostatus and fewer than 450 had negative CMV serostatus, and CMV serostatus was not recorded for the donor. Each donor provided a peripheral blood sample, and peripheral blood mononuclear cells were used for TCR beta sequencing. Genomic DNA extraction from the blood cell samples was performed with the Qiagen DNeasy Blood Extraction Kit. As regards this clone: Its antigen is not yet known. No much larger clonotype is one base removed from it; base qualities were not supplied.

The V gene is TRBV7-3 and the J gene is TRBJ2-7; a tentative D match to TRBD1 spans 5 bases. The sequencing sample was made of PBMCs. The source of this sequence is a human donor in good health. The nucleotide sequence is TGTGCCAGCAGCTTAAAGGCAGGGCCCTACGAGCAGTACTTC. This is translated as CASSLKAGPYEQYF. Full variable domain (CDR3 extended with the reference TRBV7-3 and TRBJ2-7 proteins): GAGVSQTPSNKVTEKGKYVELRCDPISGHTALYWYRQSLGQGPEFLIYFQGTGAADDSGLPNDRFFAVRPEGSVSTLKIQRTERGDSAVYLCASSLKAGPYEQYFGPGTRLTVT.